The rows below give T cell receptor beta chains drawn from one sample of a study of early T cells in non-severe SARS-CoV-2 infection. TCRdb independently ran MiXCR on the 5' RACE reads; one entry per CDR3 protein. The profile shows some 85,000 distinct CDR3 sequences, about 13% of them singletons. The sequencing sample was made of whole blood. Receptors originate from an adult who was a healthcare worker with PCR-confirmed SARS-CoV-2 infection or an uninfected control (not recorded which). CDR3s include the opening cysteine and the closing phenylalanine or tryptophan. D genes are given only for firm matches. The listing skips clone size in some rows; elsewhere it reads once, few, many or a size class.

>.|.|TRBJ2-3|TRBV20-1
CSASERGRATDTQYF
TGCAGTGCATCCGAGAGAGGGCGGGCCACAGATACGCAGTATTTT
>.|.|TRBJ1-5|TRBV7-6
CASSPVAAGGQPQHF
TGTGCCAGCAGCCCGGTTGCGGCGGGGGGACAGCCCCAGCATTTT
>TRBD1|many|TRBJ1-5|TRBV20-1
CSARNRDSRNQPQHF
TGCAGTGCTAGGAACCGGGACAGCAGAAATCAGCCCCAGCATTTT
>.|.|TRBJ1-1|TRBV12-5
CASGLHRDIEAFF
TGTGCTAGTGGTTTGCACCGGGACATTGAAGCTTTCTTT
>TRBD1|.|TRBJ1-1|TRBV29-1
CSVDPGTGVTEAFF
TGCAGCGTTGACCCAGGGACAGGGGTAACTGAAGCTTTCTTT
>.|few|TRBJ1-2|TRBV3-1
CASSQAGDYGYTF
TGTGCCAGCAGCCAAGCCGGGGATTATGGCTACACCTTC
>TRBD2|.|TRBJ2-5|TRBV29-1
CSVVGRGSQETQYF
TGCAGCGTTGTGGGGAGGGGCTCCCAAGAGACCCAGTACTTC
>TRBD1|few|TRBJ1-1|TRBV5-1
CASSPVRGQNTEAFF
TGCGCCAGCAGCCCCGTGAGGGGGCAGAACACTGAAGCTTTCTTT
>.|many|TRBJ2-3|TRBV10-3
CAIKVADTQYF
TGTGCCATCAAGGTCGCAGATACGCAGTATTTT
>.|many|TRBJ1-3|TRBV9
CASSVGKASGNTIYF
TGTGCCAGCAGCGTAGGCAAAGCCTCTGGAAACACCATATATTTT
>TRBD2|many|TRBJ2-3|TRBV4-3
CASSQGTSFTDTQYF
TGCGCCAGCAGCCAAGGGACTAGCTTCACAGATACGCAGTATTTT
>TRBD1|.|TRBJ2-5|TRBV27
CASSPDRVRTQYF
TGTGCCAGCAGTCCGGACAGGGTCAGGACCCAGTACTTC
>TRBD1|.|TRBJ2-7|TRBV6-1
CATRTGSYEQYF
TGTGCCACCAGGACAGGATCCTACGAGCAGTACTTC
>.|many|TRBJ2-1|TRBV20-1
CSANELGSRNEQFF
TGCAGTGCTAATGAGTTGGGGTCTAGGAATGAGCAGTTCTTC
>.|many|TRBJ2-6|TRBV18
CASSPQRRGSGANVLTF
TGTGCCAGCTCACCACAACGCAGGGGCTCTGGGGCCAACGTCCTGACTTTC
>.|few|TRBJ2-1|TRBV7-2
CASSSRHEQFF
TGTGCCAGCAGCTCCCGACATGAGCAGTTCTTC
>.|many|TRBJ2-3|TRBV11-1
CASSFGERTTQYF
TGTGCCAGCAGCTTCGGAGAGAGGACTACGCAGTATTTT
>TRBD2|many|TRBJ2-1|TRBV5-5
CASSSSLAGGPGEQFF
TGTGCCAGCAGCTCCTCATTAGCGGGGGGGCCGGGTGAGCAGTTCTTC
>.|.|TRBJ2-2|TRBV12-3/TRBV12-4
CASSPNRGELFF
TGTGCCAGCAGTCCGAACCGCGGGGAGCTGTTTTTT
>.|many|TRBJ2-2|TRBV5-1
CASSFTGERGELFF
TGCGCCAGCAGCTTTACAGGAGAGAGGGGGGAGCTGTTTTTT
>.|many|TRBJ2-4|TRBV3-1
CASSQARKNIQYF
TGTGCCAGCAGCCAAGCCCGGAAAAACATTCAGTACTTC
>TRBD1|many|TRBJ1-2|TRBV29-1
CSGGTGTGDGYTF
TGCAGCGGGGGAACCGGGACAGGGGACGGCTACACCTTC
>.|.|TRBJ2-3|TRBV7-2
CASSLGPIDTQYF
TGTGCCAGCAGCTTGGGCCCTATTGATACGCAGTATTTT
>.|many|TRBJ1-1|TRBV2
CASSELGPNTEAFF
TGTGCCAGCAGTGAGCTGGGGCCCAACACTGAAGCTTTCTTT
>TRBD1|.|TRBJ1-5|TRBV19
CASQGGNQPQHF
TGTGCCAGTCAGGGGGGCAATCAGCCCCAGCATTTT
>TRBD2|many|TRBJ2-7|TRBV3-1
CASSQDWTSGVYEQYF
TGTGCCAGCAGCCAAGATTGGACTAGCGGGGTATACGAGCAGTACTTC
>.|many|TRBJ2-2|TRBV7-6
CASSRGGNTGELFF
TGTGCCAGCAGCCGGGGCGGGAACACCGGGGAGCTGTTTTTT